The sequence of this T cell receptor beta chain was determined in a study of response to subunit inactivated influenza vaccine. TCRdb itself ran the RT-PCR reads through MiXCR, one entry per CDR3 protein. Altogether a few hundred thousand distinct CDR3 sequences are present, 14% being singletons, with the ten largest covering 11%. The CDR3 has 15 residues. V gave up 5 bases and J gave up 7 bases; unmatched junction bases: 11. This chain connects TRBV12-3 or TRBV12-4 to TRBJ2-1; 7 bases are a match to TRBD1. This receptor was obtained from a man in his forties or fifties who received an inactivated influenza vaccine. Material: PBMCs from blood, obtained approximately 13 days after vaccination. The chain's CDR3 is CASSPGQPSRNEQFF. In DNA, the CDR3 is TGTGCCAGCAGTCCGGGACAGCCCTCTCGAAATGAGCAGTTCTTC.